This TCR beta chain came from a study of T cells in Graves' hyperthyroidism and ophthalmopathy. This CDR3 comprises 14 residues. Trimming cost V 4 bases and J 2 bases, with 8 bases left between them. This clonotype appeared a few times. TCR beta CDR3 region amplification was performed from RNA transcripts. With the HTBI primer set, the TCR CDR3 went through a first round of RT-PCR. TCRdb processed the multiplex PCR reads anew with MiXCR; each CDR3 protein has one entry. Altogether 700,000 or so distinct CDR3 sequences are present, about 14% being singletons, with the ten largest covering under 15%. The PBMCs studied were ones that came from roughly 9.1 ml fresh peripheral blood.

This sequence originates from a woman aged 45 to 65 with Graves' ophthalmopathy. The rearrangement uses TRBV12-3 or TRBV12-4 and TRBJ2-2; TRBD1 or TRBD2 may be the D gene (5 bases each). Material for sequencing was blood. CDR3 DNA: TGTGCCAGCAGTTACCGGGACAACACCGGGGAGCTGTTTTTT. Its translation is CASSYRDNTGELFF.